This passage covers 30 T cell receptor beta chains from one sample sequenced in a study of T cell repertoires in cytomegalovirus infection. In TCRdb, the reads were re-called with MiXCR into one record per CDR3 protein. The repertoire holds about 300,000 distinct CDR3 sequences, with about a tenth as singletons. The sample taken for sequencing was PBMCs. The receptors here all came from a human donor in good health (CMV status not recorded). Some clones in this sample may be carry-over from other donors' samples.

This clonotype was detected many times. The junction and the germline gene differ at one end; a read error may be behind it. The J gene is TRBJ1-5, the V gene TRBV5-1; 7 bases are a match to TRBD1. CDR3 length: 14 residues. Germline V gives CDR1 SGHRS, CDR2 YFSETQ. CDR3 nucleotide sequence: TGTGCCAGCAGCTTGGGGCAGGGGGGTCAGCCCCAGCATTTT. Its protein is CASSLGQGGQPQHF.

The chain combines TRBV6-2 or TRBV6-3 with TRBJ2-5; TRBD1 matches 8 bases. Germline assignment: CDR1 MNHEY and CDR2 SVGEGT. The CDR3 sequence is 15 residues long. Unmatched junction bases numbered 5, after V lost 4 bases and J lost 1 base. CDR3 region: CASSFPGQVQETQYF. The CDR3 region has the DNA TGTGCCAGCAGTTTCCCGGGACAGGTCCAAGAGACCCAGTACTTC.

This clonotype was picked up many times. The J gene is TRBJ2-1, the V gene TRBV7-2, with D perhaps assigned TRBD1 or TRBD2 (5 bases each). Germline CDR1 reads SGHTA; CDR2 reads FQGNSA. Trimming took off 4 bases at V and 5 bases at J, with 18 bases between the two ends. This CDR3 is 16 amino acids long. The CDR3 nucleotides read TGTGCCAGCAGCTCCCGGGGCTGGCGAGAAAACAATGAGCAGTTCTTC. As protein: CASSSRGWRENNEQFF.

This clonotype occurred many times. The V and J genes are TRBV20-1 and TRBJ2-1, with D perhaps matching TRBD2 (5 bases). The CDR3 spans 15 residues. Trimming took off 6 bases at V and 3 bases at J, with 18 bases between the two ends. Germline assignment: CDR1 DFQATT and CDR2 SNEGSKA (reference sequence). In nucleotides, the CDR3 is TGCAGTGCCCGGAATCCCGGACGGGACTACAATGAGCAGTTCTTC. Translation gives CSARNPGRDYNEQFF.

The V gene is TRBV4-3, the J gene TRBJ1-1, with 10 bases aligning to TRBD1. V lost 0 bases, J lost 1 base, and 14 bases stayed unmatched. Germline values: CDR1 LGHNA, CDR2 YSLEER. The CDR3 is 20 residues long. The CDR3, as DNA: TGCGCCAGCAGCCAAGAAAATCCGGGACAGGGGTTTGTTGGGAACACTGAAGCTTTCTTT. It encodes CASSQENPGQGFVGNTEAFF.

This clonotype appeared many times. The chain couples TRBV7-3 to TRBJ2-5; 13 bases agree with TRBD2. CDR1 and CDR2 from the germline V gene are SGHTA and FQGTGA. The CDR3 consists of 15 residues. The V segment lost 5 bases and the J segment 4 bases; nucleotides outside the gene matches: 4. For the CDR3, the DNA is TGTGCCAGCAGCCTCGGACTAGCGGGGGTAGAGACCCAGTACTTC. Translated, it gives CASSLGLAGVETQYF. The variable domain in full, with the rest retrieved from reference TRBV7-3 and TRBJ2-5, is GAGVSQTPSNKVTEKGKYVELRCDPISGHTALYWYRQSLGQGPEFLIYFQGTGAADDSGLPNDRFFAVRPEGSVSTLKIQRTERGDSAVYLCASSLGLAGVETQYFGPGTRLLVL.

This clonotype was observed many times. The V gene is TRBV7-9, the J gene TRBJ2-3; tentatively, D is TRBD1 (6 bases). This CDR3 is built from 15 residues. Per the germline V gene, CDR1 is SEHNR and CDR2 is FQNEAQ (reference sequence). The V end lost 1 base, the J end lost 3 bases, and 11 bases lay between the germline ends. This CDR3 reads CASSLVPGQTDTQYF. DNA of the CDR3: TGTGCCAGCAGCTTAGTTCCCGGACAGACAGATACGCAGTATTTT.

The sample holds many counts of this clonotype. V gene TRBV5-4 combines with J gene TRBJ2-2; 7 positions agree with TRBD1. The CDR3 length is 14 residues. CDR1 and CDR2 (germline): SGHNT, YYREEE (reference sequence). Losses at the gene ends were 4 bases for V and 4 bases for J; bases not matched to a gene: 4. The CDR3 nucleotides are TGTGCCAGCAGCCCGGGGACAGTCACCGGGGAGCTGTTTTTT. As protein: CASSPGTVTGELFF.

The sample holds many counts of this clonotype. The CDR3 DNA follows: TGTGCCAGCAGCTTTCGGAGAGGAGGACGACGGACGAACACTGAAGCTTTCTTT. Translation: CASSFRRGGRRTNTEAFF. The gene calls are TRBV7-2 and TRBJ1-1; D gene uncertain. The length of the CDR3 is 18 residues. Germline V lookup: CDR1 SGHTA, CDR2 FQGNSA. The V end was cut by 3 bases, the J end by 1 base, with 21 bases between.

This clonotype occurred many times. The chain's CDR3 is CASSEDLKDTQYF. As DNA, the CDR3 is TGTGCCAGCAGTGAGGACCTAAAGGATACGCAGTATTTT. The chain links TRBV2 to TRBJ2-3; D ambiguous. Germline CDR1 is SNHLY and CDR2 is FYNNEI. The CDR3 covers 13 residues. V was shortened by 3 bases and J by 6 bases, with 10 bases between the two germline ends.

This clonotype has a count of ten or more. The CDR3 region has the DNA TGTGCCAGCAGCCCCTACAGGGGGGGCACTGAAGCTTTCTTT. Translation: CASSPYRGGTEAFF. The genes are TRBV14 and TRBJ1-1; TRBD1 aligns across 8 bases. There are 14 residues in the CDR3. Trimming removed 4 bases from V and 4 bases from J; junction bases left unmatched: 5. Per the germline V gene, CDR1 is SGHDN and CDR2 is FVKESK.

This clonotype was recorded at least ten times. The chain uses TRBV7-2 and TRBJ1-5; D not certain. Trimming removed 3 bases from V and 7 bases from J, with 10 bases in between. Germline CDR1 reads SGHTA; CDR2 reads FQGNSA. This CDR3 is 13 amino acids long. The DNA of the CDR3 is TGTGCCAGCAGCTTTATAGGTGACCAGCCCCAGCATTTT. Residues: CASSFIGDQPQHF.

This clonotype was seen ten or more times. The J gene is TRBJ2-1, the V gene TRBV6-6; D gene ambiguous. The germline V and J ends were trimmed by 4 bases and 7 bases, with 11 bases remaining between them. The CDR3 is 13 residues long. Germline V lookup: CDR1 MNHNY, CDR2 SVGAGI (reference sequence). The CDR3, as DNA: TGTGCCAGCAGTTTACCCCCAGCGAATGAGCAGTTCTTC. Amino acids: CASSLPPANEQFF.

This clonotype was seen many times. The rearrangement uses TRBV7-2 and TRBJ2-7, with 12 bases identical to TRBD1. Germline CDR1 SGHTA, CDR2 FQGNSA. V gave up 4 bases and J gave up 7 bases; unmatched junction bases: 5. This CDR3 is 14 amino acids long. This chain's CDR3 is CASSSGQGAWEQYV. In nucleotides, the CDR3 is TGTGCCAGCAGCTCGGGACAGGGGGCCTGGGAGCAGTACGTC.

CDR3 sequence (DNA): TGCGCCAGCAGGGTTACCGGGACGGACGCCTACGAGCAGTACTTC. Translation: CASRVTGTDAYEQYF. J is TRBJ2-7 and V is TRBV23-1; D assignment may be TRBD1 or TRBD2 (5 bases each). TRBV23-1 is an ORF, with its function uncertain. The CDR3 is made up of 15 amino acids. Trimming took 6 bases from V and 2 from J, leaving 17 bases between them.

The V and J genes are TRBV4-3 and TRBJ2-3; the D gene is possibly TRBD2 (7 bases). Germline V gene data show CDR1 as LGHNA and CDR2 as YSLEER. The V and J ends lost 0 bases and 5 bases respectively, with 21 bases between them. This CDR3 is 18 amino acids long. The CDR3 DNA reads TGCGCCAGCAGCCAAGATCGAGTTGGAGGGGGGGCTGGAGATACGCAGTATTTT. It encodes CASSQDRVGGGAGDTQYF.

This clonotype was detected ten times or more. DNA for the CDR3: TGTGCCAGCAGTTACTACAGACCTGGGGCCAACGTCCTGACTTTC. Translation: CASSYYRPGANVLTF. The rearrangement uses TRBV7-9 and TRBJ2-6; D call uncertain. In germline, CDR1 is SEHNR, CDR2 FQNEAQ (reference sequence). V shed 6 bases and J shed 2 bases, with 11 bases lying between them. The CDR3 contains 15 residues. The entire variable domain, with the rest obtained from reference TRBV7-9 and TRBJ2-6, is as follows: DTGVSQNPRHKITKRGQNVTFRCDPISEHNRLYWYRQTLGQGPEFLTYFQNEAQLEKSRLLSDRFSAERPKGSFSTLEIQRTEQGDSAMYLCASSYYRPGANVLTFGAGSRLTVL.

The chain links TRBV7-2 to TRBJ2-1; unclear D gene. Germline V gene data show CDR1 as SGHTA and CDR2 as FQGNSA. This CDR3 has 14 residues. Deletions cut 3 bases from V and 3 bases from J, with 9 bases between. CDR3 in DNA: TGTGCCAGCAGCTTCCGGGCTATCTACAATGAGCAGTTCTTC. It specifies CASSFRAIYNEQFF.

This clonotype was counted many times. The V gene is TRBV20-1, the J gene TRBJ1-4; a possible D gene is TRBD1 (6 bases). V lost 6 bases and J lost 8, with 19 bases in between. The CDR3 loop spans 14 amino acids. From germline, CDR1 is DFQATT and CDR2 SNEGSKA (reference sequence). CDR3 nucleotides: TGCAGTGCAACCAGAGGGGGGGCCAGGGAAAAACTGTTTTTT. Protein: CSATRGGAREKLFF.

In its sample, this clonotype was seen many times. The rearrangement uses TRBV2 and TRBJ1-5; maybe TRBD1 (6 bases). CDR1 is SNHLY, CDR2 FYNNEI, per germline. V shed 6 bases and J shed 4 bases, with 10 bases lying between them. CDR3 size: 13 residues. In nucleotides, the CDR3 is TGTGCCAGCAGCAACAGGGAGAATCAGCCCCAGCATTTT. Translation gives CASSNRENQPQHF.

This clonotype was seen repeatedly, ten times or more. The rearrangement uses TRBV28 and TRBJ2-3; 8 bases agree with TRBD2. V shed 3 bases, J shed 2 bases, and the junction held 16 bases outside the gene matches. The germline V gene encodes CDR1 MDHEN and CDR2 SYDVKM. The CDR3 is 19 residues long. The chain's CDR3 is CASSFAPRMGGGYTDTQYF. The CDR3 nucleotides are TGTGCCAGCAGTTTTGCCCCCCGGATGGGCGGGGGGTACACAGATACGCAGTATTTT.

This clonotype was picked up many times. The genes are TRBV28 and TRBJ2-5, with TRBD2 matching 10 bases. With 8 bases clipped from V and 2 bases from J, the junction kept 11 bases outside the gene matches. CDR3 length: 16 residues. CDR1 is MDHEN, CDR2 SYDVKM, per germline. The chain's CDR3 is CASLGTSATSQETQYF. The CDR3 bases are TGTGCCAGCCTCGGGACTAGCGCAACCTCTCAAGAGACCCAGTACTTC.

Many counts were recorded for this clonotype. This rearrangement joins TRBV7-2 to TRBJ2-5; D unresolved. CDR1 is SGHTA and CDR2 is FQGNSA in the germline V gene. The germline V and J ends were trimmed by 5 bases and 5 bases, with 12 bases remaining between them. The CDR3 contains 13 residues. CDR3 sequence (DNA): TGTGCCAGCAGCCCACGGGCGTGGGAGACCCAGTACTTC. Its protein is CASSPRAWETQYF.

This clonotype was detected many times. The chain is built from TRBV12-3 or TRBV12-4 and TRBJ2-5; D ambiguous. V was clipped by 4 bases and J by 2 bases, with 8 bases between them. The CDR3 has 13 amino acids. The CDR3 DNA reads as TGTGCCAGCAGTTCAGAAGGACAAGAGACCCAGTACTTC. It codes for CASSSEGQETQYF.

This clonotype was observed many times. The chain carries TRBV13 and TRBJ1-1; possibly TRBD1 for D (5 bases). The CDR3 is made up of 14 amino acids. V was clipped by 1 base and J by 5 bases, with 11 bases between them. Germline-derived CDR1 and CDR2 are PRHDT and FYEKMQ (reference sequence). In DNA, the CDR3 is TGTGCCAGCAGCTTAGACAACAGGAGGACTGAAGCTTTCTTT. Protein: CASSLDNRRTEAFF.

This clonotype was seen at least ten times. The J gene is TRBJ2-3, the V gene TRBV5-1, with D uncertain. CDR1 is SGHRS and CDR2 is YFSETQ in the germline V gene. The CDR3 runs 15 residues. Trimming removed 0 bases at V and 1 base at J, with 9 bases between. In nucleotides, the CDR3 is TGCGCCAGCAGCTTGGTAGGGTCGCGCACAGATACGCAGTATTTT. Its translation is CASSLVGSRTDTQYF.

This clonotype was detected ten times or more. CDR3 in amino acids: CASSVPSGGGTGELFF. The CDR3 bases are TGTGCCAGCAGTGTCCCCAGCGGGGGGGGGACCGGGGAGCTGTTTTTT. The chain uses TRBV25-1 and TRBJ2-2, with TRBD2 matching 10 bases. Germline V CDR1 and CDR2: MGHDK, SYGVNS. With V trimmed by 4 bases and J by 5 bases, 7 bases remained unmatched. This CDR3 has 16 amino acids.

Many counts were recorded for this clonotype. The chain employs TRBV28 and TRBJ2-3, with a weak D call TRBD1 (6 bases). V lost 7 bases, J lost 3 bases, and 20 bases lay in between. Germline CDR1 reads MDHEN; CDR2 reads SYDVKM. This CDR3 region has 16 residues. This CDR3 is CASNPPGQPLTDTQYF. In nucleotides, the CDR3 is TGTGCCAGCAATCCCCCGGGACAACCTTTGACAGATACGCAGTATTTT.

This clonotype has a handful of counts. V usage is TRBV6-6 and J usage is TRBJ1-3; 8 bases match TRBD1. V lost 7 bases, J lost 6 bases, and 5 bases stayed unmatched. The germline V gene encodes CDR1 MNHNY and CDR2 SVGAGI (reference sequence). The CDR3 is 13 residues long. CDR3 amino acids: CASIPTGENTIYF. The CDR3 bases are TGTGCCAGCATCCCGACAGGGGAAAACACCATATATTTT.

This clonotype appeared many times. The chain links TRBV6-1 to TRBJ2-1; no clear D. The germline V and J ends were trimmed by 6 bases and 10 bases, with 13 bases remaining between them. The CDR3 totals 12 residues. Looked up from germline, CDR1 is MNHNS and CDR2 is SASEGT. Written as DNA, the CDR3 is TGTGCCAGCAGCCTCGGCGAAGGGGAGCAGTTCTTC. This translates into CASSLGEGEQFF.